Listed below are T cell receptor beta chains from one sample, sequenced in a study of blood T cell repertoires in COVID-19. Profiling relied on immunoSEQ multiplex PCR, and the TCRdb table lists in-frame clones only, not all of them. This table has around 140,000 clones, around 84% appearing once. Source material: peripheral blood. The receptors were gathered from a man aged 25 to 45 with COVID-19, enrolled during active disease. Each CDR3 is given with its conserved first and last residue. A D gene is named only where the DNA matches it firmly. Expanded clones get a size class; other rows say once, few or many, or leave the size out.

CDR3 DNA: TGTGCCTGGGGAAGACAGAGCGCCGGGGAGCTGTTTTTT
CDR3 protein: CAWGRQSAGELFF
V gene: TRBV30
CDR3 length: 13
clone size: NA
J gene: TRBJ2-2
D gene: NA

CDR3 DNA: TGTGCCAGCAGCGTAGGCCCAGGGGCCAAATTCTCTGGAAACACCATATATTTT
CDR3 protein: CASSVGPGAKFSGNTIYF
V gene: TRBV9
CDR3 length: 18
clone size: NA
J gene: TRBJ1-3
D gene: NA

CDR3 DNA: TGTGCCAGCAGCTTGGCCCCGGGACAGAACTACGAGCAGTACTTC
CDR3 protein: CASSLAPGQNYEQYF
V gene: TRBV5-5
CDR3 length: 15
clone size: NA
J gene: TRBJ2-7
D gene: TRBD1

CDR3 DNA: TGTGCCAGCAGCAGGACAGGGGGCAATGGCTACACCTTC
CDR3 protein: CASSRTGGNGYTF
V gene: TRBV11-3
CDR3 length: 13
clone size: NA
J gene: TRBJ1-2
D gene: TRBD1

CDR3 DNA: TGTGCCAGCAGCTTCACAGAAGAGCAGTTCTTC
CDR3 protein: CASSFTEEQFF
V gene: TRBV3-1/TRBV3-2
CDR3 length: 11
clone size: NA
J gene: TRBJ2-1
D gene: NA

CDR3 DNA: TGTGCCAGTGGGGACAGGAGATGGACTGAAGCTTTCTTT
CDR3 protein: CASGDRRWTEAFF
V gene: TRBV2
CDR3 length: 13
clone size: NA
J gene: TRBJ1-1
D gene: TRBD1

CDR3 DNA: TGCGCCAGCAGGGGGGAGGGCCCGGATTACGAGCAGTACTTC
CDR3 protein: CASRGEGPDYEQYF
V gene: TRBV10-2
CDR3 length: 14
clone size: NA
J gene: TRBJ2-7
D gene: TRBD2

CDR3 DNA: TGTGCCAGCAAAATACAGGGGCCCCAAGAGACCCAGTACTTC
CDR3 protein: CASKIQGPQETQYF
V gene: TRBV6-5
CDR3 length: 14
clone size: NA
J gene: TRBJ2-5
D gene: TRBD1

CDR3 DNA: TGTGCCAGCAGCCAAGATAGGGGACAGGGCACAGATACGCAGTATTTT
CDR3 protein: CASSQDRGQGTDTQYF
V gene: TRBV3-1/TRBV3-2
CDR3 length: 16
clone size: NA
J gene: TRBJ2-3
D gene: TRBD1

CDR3 DNA: TGCAGCGTTAAACAGGGGGCGCGTAAAGCGGGAAGCACAGATACGCAGTATTTT
CDR3 protein: CSVKQGARKAGSTDTQYF
V gene: TRBV29-1
CDR3 length: 18
clone size: few
J gene: TRBJ2-3
D gene: TRBD1

CDR3 DNA: TGTGCCAGCAGCTTAGGTCCCGATTCACCCCTCCACTTT
CDR3 protein: CASSLGPDSPLHF
V gene: TRBV11-3
CDR3 length: 13
clone size: NA
J gene: TRBJ1-6
D gene: NA

CDR3 DNA: TGTGCCAGCAGTTACGGCCAGATTAATTCACCCCTCCACTTT
CDR3 protein: CASSYGQINSPLHF
V gene: TRBV6-5
CDR3 length: 14
clone size: NA
J gene: TRBJ1-6
D gene: NA

CDR3 DNA: TGCGCCAGCAGCTTGGGGGGCGGTGAGACCCAGTACTTC
CDR3 protein: CASSLGGGETQYF
V gene: TRBV5-1
CDR3 length: 13
clone size: NA
J gene: TRBJ2-5
D gene: NA

CDR3 DNA: TGCAGTGCTGACAGTGACGGCTACACCTTC
CDR3 protein: CSADSDGYTF
V gene: TRBV20-1
CDR3 length: 10
clone size: NA
J gene: TRBJ1-2
D gene: NA

CDR3 DNA: TGTGCCTGGACCGGGACAGGGTATCCGGTTGGCACAGATACGCAGTATTTT
CDR3 protein: CAWTGTGYPVGTDTQYF
V gene: TRBV30
CDR3 length: 17
clone size: NA
J gene: TRBJ2-3
D gene: TRBD1

CDR3 DNA: TGTGCCAGTAGTCCCAGACTAGCGTCAGATACGCAGTATTTT
CDR3 protein: CASSPRLASDTQYF
V gene: TRBV19
CDR3 length: 14
clone size: NA
J gene: TRBJ2-3
D gene: TRBD2

CDR3 DNA: TGTGCCAGCAGCTTGGGGGAGGCTACAGATACGCAGTATTTT
CDR3 protein: CASSLGEATDTQYF
V gene: TRBV5-8
CDR3 length: 14
clone size: NA
J gene: TRBJ2-3
D gene: NA

CDR3 DNA: TGTGCCTCGCAGGGGTCGAGGTATTCGGGACCCCGGGCAGATACGCAGTATTTT
CDR3 protein: CASQGSRYSGPRADTQYF
V gene: TRBV19
CDR3 length: 18
clone size: NA
J gene: TRBJ2-3
D gene: NA

CDR3 DNA: TGTGCCAGCAGCTTGACTAGCGGTAACTACGAGCAGTACTTC
CDR3 protein: CASSLTSGNYEQYF
V gene: TRBV5-4
CDR3 length: 14
clone size: NA
J gene: TRBJ2-7
D gene: TRBD2

CDR3 DNA: TGTGCCAGCAGCGTAGGTGCGTCTCAAGAGACCCAGTACTTC
CDR3 protein: CASSVGASQETQYF
V gene: TRBV9
CDR3 length: 14
clone size: NA
J gene: TRBJ2-5
D gene: NA

CDR3 DNA: TGTGCCAGCAGCTGGGGGAGGGGCTCTGGAAACACCATATATTTT
CDR3 protein: CASSWGRGSGNTIYF
V gene: TRBV7-2
CDR3 length: 15
clone size: NA
J gene: TRBJ1-3
D gene: NA

CDR3 DNA: TGTGCCTGGAGTCGAGGGACTAGCGGGAGCGGGGAGACCCAGTACTTC
CDR3 protein: CAWSRGTSGSGETQYF
V gene: TRBV30
CDR3 length: 16
clone size: once
J gene: TRBJ2-5
D gene: TRBD2

CDR3 DNA: TGCGCCAGCAGCCAGCAGGGGGCTGGGGCAGATACGCAGTATTTT
CDR3 protein: CASSQQGAGADTQYF
V gene: TRBV4-1
CDR3 length: 15
clone size: NA
J gene: TRBJ2-3
D gene: TRBD1

CDR3 DNA: TGTGCCAGCAGCTTAGTCCGGGGGGCTGAGACCCAGTACTTC
CDR3 protein: CASSLVRGAETQYF
V gene: TRBV7-9
CDR3 length: 14
clone size: once
J gene: TRBJ2-5
D gene: NA

CDR3 DNA: TGCGCCAGCAGCCAACCTCCGGGGGACCCAAGGGATACGCAGTATTTT
CDR3 protein: CASSQPPGDPRDTQYF
V gene: TRBV4-1
CDR3 length: 16
clone size: NA
J gene: TRBJ2-3
D gene: NA

CDR3 DNA: TGTGCCAGCAGTGAAGAGGGGGGGGTAGACGAGCAGTACTTC
CDR3 protein: CASSEEGGVDEQYF
V gene: TRBV6-1
CDR3 length: 14
clone size: NA
J gene: TRBJ2-7
D gene: NA

CDR3 DNA: TGTGCCAGCAGCGATAAAACTCAAGGGGGCGGCTACACCTTC
CDR3 protein: CASSDKTQGGGYTF
V gene: TRBV14
CDR3 length: 14
clone size: NA
J gene: TRBJ1-2
D gene: TRBD1

CDR3 DNA: TGTGCCAGCAGTTACCCTGCGGGACAGGGGAACACCGGGGAGCTGTTTTTT
CDR3 protein: CASSYPAGQGNTGELFF
V gene: TRBV6-2/TRBV6-3
CDR3 length: 17
clone size: NA
J gene: TRBJ2-2
D gene: TRBD1

CDR3 DNA: TGCGCCAGCAGCACGACTAGCGGCCAAGAGACCCAGTACTTC
CDR3 protein: CASSTTSGQETQYF
V gene: TRBV5-1
CDR3 length: 14
clone size: NA
J gene: TRBJ2-5
D gene: TRBD2

CDR3 DNA: TGTGCCAGCAGCCCTATCCCCGGGACAGCCTACAATGAGCAGTTCTTC
CDR3 protein: CASSPIPGTAYNEQFF
V gene: TRBV3-1/TRBV3-2
CDR3 length: 16
clone size: NA
J gene: TRBJ2-1
D gene: TRBD1

CDR3 DNA: TGCGCCAGCAGCCCGAACGGGAGGAGTGAGCAGTTCTTC
CDR3 protein: CASSPNGRSEQFF
V gene: TRBV5-1
CDR3 length: 13
clone size: NA
J gene: TRBJ2-1
D gene: TRBD2

CDR3 DNA: TGTGCCAGTAGTGCGGGACGGATCCTCCAAGAGACCCAGTACTTC
CDR3 protein: CASSAGRILQETQYF
V gene: TRBV19
CDR3 length: 15
clone size: NA
J gene: TRBJ2-5
D gene: NA

CDR3 DNA: TGTGCCAGCAGTGCCGTAAGCGGACTAGCGGGCCGCCAAGGCACAGATACGCAGTATTTT
CDR3 protein: CASSAVSGLAGRQGTDTQYF
V gene: TRBV6-4
CDR3 length: 20
clone size: NA
J gene: TRBJ2-3
D gene: TRBD2

CDR3 DNA: TGTGCCAGTGGTCAGGGGGCGGACACCGGGGAGCTGTTTTTT
CDR3 protein: CASGQGADTGELFF
V gene: TRBV19
CDR3 length: 14
clone size: NA
J gene: TRBJ2-2
D gene: TRBD1

CDR3 DNA: TGTGCCAGCAGCCCCGACAGGGTTCAGCCCCAGCATTTT
CDR3 protein: CASSPDRVQPQHF
V gene: TRBV7-2
CDR3 length: 13
clone size: NA
J gene: TRBJ1-5
D gene: TRBD1

CDR3 DNA: TGTGCCAGCAGCACCTCCTGGACTAGCGGGAGGGCCGGGGAGCAGTTCTTC
CDR3 protein: CASSTSWTSGRAGEQFF
V gene: TRBV7-2
CDR3 length: 17
clone size: NA
J gene: TRBJ2-1
D gene: TRBD2

CDR3 DNA: TGTGCCAGCACAACTACAGGACAGGGAGGCGAGCAGTACTTC
CDR3 protein: CASTTTGQGGEQYF
V gene: TRBV6-5
CDR3 length: 14
clone size: NA
J gene: TRBJ2-7
D gene: TRBD1

CDR3 DNA: TGTGCCAGCAGCTTAGCTAGCGGGTCCACAGATACGCAGTATTTT
CDR3 protein: CASSLASGSTDTQYF
V gene: TRBV7-2
CDR3 length: 15
clone size: NA
J gene: TRBJ2-3
D gene: TRBD2

CDR3 DNA: TGTGCCAGCAGCTTGCTTACCTACGAGCAGTACTTC
CDR3 protein: CASSLLTYEQYF
V gene: TRBV5-6
CDR3 length: 12
clone size: NA
J gene: TRBJ2-7
D gene: NA

CDR3 DNA: TGTGCCAGCAGTCCCCGGGATAATCTAAACTATGGCTACACCTTC
CDR3 protein: CASSPRDNLNYGYTF
V gene: TRBV27
CDR3 length: 15
clone size: NA
J gene: TRBJ1-2
D gene: NA

CDR3 DNA: TGTGCCAGCGGACAGGGCGGGAACATTCAGTACTTC
CDR3 protein: CASGQGGNIQYF
V gene: TRBV12-3/TRBV12-4
CDR3 length: 12
clone size: NA
J gene: TRBJ2-4
D gene: TRBD1

CDR3 DNA: TGCAGCGCCGTCCTAACCGGGACTAGCGATCTAGCAGATACGCAGTATTTT
CDR3 protein: CSAVLTGTSDLADTQYF
V gene: TRBV29-1
CDR3 length: 17
clone size: NA
J gene: TRBJ2-3
D gene: TRBD2

CDR3 DNA: TGTGCCAGCAGCTTGGGGCATTCGGGGAACTCCTACGAGCAGTACTTC
CDR3 protein: CASSLGHSGNSYEQYF
V gene: TRBV5-5
CDR3 length: 16
clone size: NA
J gene: TRBJ2-7
D gene: NA

CDR3 DNA: TGTGCCAGTAGTAGTAACCAGGGTACCAACGGCTACACCTTC
CDR3 protein: CASSSNQGTNGYTF
V gene: TRBV19
CDR3 length: 14
clone size: NA
J gene: TRBJ1-2
D gene: NA

CDR3 DNA: TGTGCCAGCAGCCCGACTAGCGGGAAGGCCGGGGAGCTGTTTTTT
CDR3 protein: CASSPTSGKAGELFF
V gene: TRBV11-2
CDR3 length: 15
clone size: NA
J gene: TRBJ2-2
D gene: TRBD2

CDR3 DNA: TGTGCCAGCAGCCAAGATGGAGGCCCGCGGCTTGAAGCTTTCTTT
CDR3 protein: CASSQDGGPRLEAFF
V gene: TRBV3-1/TRBV3-2
CDR3 length: 15
clone size: NA
J gene: TRBJ1-1
D gene: NA

CDR3 DNA: TGTGCCAGCAGCCAAGAAAGGCAGGGGGCTGAAGCTTTCTTT
CDR3 protein: CASSQERQGAEAFF
V gene: TRBV7-8
CDR3 length: 14
clone size: NA
J gene: TRBJ1-1
D gene: TRBD1

CDR3 DNA: TGTGCCAGTATGGGACAGGGGGTTGTTTATGGCTACACCTTC
CDR3 protein: CASMGQGVVYGYTF
V gene: TRBV28
CDR3 length: 14
clone size: few
J gene: TRBJ1-2
D gene: TRBD1

CDR3 DNA: TGTGCCAGCAGCTTATCGGACAGGAACTATGGCTACACCTTC
CDR3 protein: CASSLSDRNYGYTF
V gene: TRBV28
CDR3 length: 14
clone size: few
J gene: TRBJ1-2
D gene: TRBD1

CDR3 DNA: TGTGCCAGCAGCTTATTCGGGACAGGGGAGAGCGGCTACACCTTC
CDR3 protein: CASSLFGTGESGYTF
V gene: TRBV7-9
CDR3 length: 15
clone size: NA
J gene: TRBJ1-2
D gene: TRBD1

CDR3 DNA: TGTGCCAGCAGTTCCGGGACAGGGTCAGATACGCAGTATTTT
CDR3 protein: CASSSGTGSDTQYF
V gene: TRBV11-1
CDR3 length: 14
clone size: NA
J gene: TRBJ2-3
D gene: TRBD1

CDR3 DNA: TGTGCCAGCAGCTTGATTTCTTCCTACAATGAGCAGTTCTTC
CDR3 protein: CASSLISSYNEQFF
V gene: TRBV5-4
CDR3 length: 14
clone size: NA
J gene: TRBJ2-1
D gene: NA

CDR3 DNA: TGTGCCACCAGTGGTCCCCTGGCAGGGGCGTACCAAGAGACCCAGTACTTC
CDR3 protein: CATSGPLAGAYQETQYF
V gene: TRBV24-1
CDR3 length: 17
clone size: NA
J gene: TRBJ2-5
D gene: NA